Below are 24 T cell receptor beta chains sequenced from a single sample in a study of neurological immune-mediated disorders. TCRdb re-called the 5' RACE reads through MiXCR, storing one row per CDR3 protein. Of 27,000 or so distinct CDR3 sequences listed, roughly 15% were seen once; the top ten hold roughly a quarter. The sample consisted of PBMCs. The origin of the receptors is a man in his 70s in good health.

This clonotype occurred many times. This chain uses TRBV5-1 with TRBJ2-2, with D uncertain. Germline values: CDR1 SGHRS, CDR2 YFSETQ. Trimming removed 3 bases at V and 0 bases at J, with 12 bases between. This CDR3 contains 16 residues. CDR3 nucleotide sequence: TGCGCCAGCAGCTCGGACCCGAGAGCGAACACCGGGGAGCTGTTTTTT. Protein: CASSSDPRANTGELFF.

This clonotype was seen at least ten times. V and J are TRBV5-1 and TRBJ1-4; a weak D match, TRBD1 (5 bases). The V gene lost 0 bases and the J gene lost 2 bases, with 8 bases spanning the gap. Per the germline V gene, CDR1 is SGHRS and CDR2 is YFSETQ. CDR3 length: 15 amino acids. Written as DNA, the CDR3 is TGCGCCAGCAGCTTGGGCGCAGGGACTAATGAAAAACTGTTTTTT. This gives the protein CASSLGAGTNEKLFF.

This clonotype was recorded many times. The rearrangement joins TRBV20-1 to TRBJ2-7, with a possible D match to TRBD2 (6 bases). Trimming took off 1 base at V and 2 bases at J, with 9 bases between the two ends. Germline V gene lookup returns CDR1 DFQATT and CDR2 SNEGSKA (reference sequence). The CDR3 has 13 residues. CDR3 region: CSARGWTTYEQYF. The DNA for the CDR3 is TGCAGTGCTAGAGGATGGACTACCTACGAGCAGTACTTC.

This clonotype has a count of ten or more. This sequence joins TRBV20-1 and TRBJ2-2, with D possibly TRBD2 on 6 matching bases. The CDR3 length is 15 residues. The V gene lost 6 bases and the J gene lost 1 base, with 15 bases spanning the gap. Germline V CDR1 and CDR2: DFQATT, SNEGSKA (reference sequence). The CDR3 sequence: CSAVPGGMNTGELFF. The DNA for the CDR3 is TGCAGTGCCGTCCCTGGAGGGATGAACACCGGGGAGCTGTTTTTT.

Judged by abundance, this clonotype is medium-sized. The CDR3 region has the DNA TGTGCCACCTCGACTAGCGTGGGATATACGCAGTATTTT. The encoded protein is CATSTSVGYTQYF. The chain employs TRBV24-1 and TRBJ2-3; 8 nucleotides agree with TRBD2. Germline CDR1 KGHDR, CDR2 SFDVKD. The CDR3 consists of 13 residues. V shed 9 bases, J shed 7 bases, and the junction held 8 bases outside the gene matches.

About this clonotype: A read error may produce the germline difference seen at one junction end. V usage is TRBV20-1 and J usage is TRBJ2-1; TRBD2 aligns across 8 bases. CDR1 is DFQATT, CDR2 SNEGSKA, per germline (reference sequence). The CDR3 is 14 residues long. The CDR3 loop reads CSDGGRYSYNDQFF. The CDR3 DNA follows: TGCAGTGACGGCGGGAGGTACTCCTACAATGACCAGTTCTTC.

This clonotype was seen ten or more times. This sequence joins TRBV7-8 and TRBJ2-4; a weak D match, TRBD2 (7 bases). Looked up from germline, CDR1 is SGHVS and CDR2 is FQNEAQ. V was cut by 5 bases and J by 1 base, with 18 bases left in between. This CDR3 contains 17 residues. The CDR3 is CASSRLTGRDAKNIQYF. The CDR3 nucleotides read TGTGCCAGCAGCCGCCTTACAGGGAGGGATGCCAAAAACATTCAGTACTTC. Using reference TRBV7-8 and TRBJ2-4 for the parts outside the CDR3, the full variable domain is GAGVSQSPRYKVAKRGQDVALRCDPISGHVSLFWYQQALGQGPEFLTYFQNEAQLDKSGLPSDRFFAERPEGSVSTLKIQRTQQEDSAVYLCASSRLTGRDAKNIQYFGAGTRLSVL.

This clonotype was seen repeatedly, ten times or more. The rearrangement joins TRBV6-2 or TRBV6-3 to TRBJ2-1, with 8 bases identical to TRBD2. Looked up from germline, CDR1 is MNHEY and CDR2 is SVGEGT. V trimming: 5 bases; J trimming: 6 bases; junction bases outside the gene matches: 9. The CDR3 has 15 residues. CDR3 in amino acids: CASSPPGLVANEQFF. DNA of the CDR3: TGTGCCAGCAGTCCCCCGGGACTAGTGGCCAATGAGCAGTTCTTC.

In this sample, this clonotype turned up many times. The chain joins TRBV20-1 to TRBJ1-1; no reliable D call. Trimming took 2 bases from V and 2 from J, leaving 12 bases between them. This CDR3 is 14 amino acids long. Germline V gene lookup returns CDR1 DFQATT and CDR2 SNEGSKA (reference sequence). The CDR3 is CSARSGSPNTEAFF. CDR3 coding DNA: TGCAGTGCTAGAAGCGGTTCCCCCAACACTGAAGCTTTCTTT.

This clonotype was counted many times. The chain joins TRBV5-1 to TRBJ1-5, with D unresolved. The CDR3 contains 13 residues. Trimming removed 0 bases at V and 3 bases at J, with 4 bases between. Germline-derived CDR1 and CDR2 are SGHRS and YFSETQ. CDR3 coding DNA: TGCGCCAGCAGCTTGGACATCAATCAGCCCCAGCATTTT. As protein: CASSLDINQPQHF.

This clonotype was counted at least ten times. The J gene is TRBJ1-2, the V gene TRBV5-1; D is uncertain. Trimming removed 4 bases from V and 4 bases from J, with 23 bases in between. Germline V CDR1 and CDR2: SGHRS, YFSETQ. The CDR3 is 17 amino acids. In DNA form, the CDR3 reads TGCGCCAGCAGCCCGACGGGTCAAACTCTAACGGTCTATGGCTACACCTTC. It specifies CASSPTGQTLTVYGYTF.

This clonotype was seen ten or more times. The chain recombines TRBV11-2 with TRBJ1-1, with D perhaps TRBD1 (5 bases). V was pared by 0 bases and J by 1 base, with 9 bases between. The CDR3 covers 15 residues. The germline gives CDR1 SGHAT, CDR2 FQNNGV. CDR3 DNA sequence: TGTGCCAGCAGCTTAGAAGTGGGGCCGAACACTGAAGCTTTCTTT. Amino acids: CASSLEVGPNTEAFF.

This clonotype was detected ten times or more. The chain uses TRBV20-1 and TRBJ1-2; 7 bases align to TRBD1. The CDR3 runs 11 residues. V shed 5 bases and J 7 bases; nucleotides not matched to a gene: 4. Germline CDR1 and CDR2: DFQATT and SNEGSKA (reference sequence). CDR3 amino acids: CSAEPGGGYTF. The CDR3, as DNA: TGCAGTGCTGAACCAGGGGGTGGCTACACCTTC.

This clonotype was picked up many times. The CDR3 here is CASSLDGSGQFF. For the CDR3, the DNA is TGCGCCAGCAGCTTGGATGGGTCAGGGCAGTTCTTC. The chain employs TRBV5-1 and TRBJ2-1; no reliable D call. Between the trimmed V and J ends, which lost 0 bases and 12 bases, there was a span of 10 bases. Germline lookup yields CDR1 SGHRS and CDR2 YFSETQ. This CDR3 region has 12 residues.

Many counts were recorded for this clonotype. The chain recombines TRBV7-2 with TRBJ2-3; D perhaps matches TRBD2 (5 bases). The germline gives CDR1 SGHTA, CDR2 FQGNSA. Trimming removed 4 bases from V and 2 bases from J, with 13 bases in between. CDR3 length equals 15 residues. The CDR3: CASSSGLGFTDTQYF. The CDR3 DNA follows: TGTGCCAGCAGCTCAGGACTGGGATTCACAGATACGCAGTATTTT.

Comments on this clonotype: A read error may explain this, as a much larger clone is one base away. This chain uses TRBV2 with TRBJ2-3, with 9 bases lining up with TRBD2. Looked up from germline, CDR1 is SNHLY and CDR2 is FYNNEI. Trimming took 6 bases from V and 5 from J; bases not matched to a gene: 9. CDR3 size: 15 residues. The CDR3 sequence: CASRASGEGGDTQYF. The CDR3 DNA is TGTGCCAGCAGGGCTAGCGGGGAGGGAGGAGATACGCAGTATTTT.

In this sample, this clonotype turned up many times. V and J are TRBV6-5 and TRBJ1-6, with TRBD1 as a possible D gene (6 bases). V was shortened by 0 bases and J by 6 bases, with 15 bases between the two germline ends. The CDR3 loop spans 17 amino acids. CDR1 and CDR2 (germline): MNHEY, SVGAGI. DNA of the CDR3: TGTGCCAGCAGTTACTCGTGGGGGCTCCTAAGTAATTCACCCCTCCACTTT. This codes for CASSYSWGLLSNSPLHF.

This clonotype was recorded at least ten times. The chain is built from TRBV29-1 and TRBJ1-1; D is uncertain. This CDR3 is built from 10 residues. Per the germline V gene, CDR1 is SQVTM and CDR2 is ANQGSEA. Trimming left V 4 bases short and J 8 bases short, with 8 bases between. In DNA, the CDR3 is TGCAGCGTTGCCCAGAGGGAAGCTTTCTTT. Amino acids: CSVAQREAFF.

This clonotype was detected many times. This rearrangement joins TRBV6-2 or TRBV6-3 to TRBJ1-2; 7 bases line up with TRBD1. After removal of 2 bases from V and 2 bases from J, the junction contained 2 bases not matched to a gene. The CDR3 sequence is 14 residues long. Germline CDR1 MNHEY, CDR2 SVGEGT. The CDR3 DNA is TGTGCCAGCAGTTACGAGACAGGGAACTATGGCTACACCTTC. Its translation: CASSYETGNYGYTF.

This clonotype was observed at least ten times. The DNA for the CDR3 is TGTGCCAGCAGTTTAGAGATTATCGGGGAGCTGTTTTTT. Translation: CASSLEIIGELFF. The chain is built from TRBV12-3 or TRBV12-4 and TRBJ2-2; D is uncertain. The V and J ends lost 1 base and 7 bases respectively, with 7 bases between them. CDR3 size: 13 residues.

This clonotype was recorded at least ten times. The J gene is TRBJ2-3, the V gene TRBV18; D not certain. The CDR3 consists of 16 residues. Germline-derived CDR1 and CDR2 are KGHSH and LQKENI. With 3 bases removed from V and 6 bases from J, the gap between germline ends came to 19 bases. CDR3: CASSPTTLGALDTQYF. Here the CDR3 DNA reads TGTGCCAGCTCACCGACAACGTTGGGTGCCTTGGATACGCAGTATTTT.

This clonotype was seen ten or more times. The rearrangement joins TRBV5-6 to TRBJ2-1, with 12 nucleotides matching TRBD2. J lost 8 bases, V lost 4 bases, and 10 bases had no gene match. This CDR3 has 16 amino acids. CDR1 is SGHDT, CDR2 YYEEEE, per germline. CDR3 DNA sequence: TGTGCCAGCAGCACCGGACTAGCGGGACCTCTGGATGAGCAGTTCTTC. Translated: CASSTGLAGPLDEQFF.

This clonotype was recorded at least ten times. In DNA form, the CDR3 reads TGTGCCAGCAGCCCGACAGGGGGTAACTATGGCTACACCTTC. Amino acids: CASSPTGGNYGYTF. This chain links TRBV7-2 with TRBJ1-2, with 9 bases matching TRBD1. V lost 5 bases to trimming and J lost 1 base; unmatched junction nucleotides: 2. The V gene's germline CDR1 is SGHTA and CDR2 FQGNSA. This CDR3 comprises 14 residues.

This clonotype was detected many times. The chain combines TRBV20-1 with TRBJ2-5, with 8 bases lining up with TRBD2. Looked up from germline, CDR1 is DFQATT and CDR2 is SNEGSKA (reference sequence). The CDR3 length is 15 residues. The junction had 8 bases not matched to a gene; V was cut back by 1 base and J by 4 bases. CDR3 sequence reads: CSARGLGGARETQYF. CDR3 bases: TGCAGTGCTAGAGGTCTCGGGGGGGCGCGAGAGACCCAGTACTTC.